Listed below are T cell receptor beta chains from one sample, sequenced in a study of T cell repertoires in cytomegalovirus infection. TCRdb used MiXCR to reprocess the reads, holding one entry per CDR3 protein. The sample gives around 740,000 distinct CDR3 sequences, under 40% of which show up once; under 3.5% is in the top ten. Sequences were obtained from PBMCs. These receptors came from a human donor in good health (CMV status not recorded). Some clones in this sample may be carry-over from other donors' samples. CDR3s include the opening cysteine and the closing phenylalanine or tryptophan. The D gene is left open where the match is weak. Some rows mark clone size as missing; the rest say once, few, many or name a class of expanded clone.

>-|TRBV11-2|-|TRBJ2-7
TGTGCCAGCAGCTTAAGTTTTAGATACTCCTACGAGCAGTACTTC
CASSLSFRYSYEQYF
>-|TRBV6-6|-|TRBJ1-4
TGTGCCAGCAGCGTACAGGATGCAACTAATGAAAAACTGTTTTTT
CASSVQDATNEKLFF
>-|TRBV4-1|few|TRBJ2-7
TGCGCCAGCAGCCAAGGCGACAGATCATCCTACGAGCAGTACTTC
CASSQGDRSSYEQYF
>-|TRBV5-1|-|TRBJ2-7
TGCGCCAGCACCTCCGGAGCCTTCCGGAGCGAGCAGTACTTC
CASTSGAFRSEQYF
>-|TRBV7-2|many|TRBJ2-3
TGTGCCAGCAGCTTATTCATACACCAACCGGGCACAGATACGCAGTATTTT
CASSLFIHQPGTDTQYF
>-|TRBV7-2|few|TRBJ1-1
TGTGCCAGCAGCTACGGACACACGAACACTGAAGCTTTCTTT
CASSYGHTNTEAFF
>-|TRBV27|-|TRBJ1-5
TGTGCCAGCAGTTTTAGTGGGTCTTATCAGCCCCAGCATTTT
CASSFSGSYQPQHF
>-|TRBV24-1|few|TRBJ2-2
TGTGCCACCAGTGCCCCCTCCGGTGGCGGGGAGCTGTTTTTT
CATSAPSGGGELFF
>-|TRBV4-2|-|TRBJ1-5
TGTGCCAGCAGCCAAGATGGGGGCGACAATCAGCCCCAGCATTTT
CASSQDGGDNQPQHF
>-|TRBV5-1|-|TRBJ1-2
TGCGCCAGCAGCCCCGCGGGGGCGCGGAGAGGCTACACCTTC
CASSPAGARRGYTF
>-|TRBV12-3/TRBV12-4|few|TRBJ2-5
TGTGCCAGCAGTTTCCGGCAGGGGGGGCCGTCGGCCCAGTACTTC
CASSFRQGGPSAQYF
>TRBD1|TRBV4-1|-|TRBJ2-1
TGCGCCAGCCGTCCGGGACAGGAACATGGGGTAGGATTC
CASRPGQEHGVGF
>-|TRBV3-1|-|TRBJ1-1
TGTGCCAGCAGCCAAGGCAGTCTCAGGAACACTGAAGCTTTCTTT
CASSQGSLRNTEAFF
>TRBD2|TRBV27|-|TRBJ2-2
TGTGCCAGCAGTCGACTAGCGGGAGGGCCGAGCACCGGGGAGCTGTTTTTT
CASSRLAGGPSTGELFF
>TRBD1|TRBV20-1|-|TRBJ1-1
TGCAGTGCTGAGGACAGGGAGTTCGGACCCTCTGACGCTTTCTTT
CSAEDREFGPSDAFF
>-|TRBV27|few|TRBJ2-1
TGTGCCAGCAGTACCTACAGCTACAATGAGCAGTTCTTC
CASSTYSYNEQFF
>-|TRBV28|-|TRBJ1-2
TGTGCCAGCAGATCCATGGGGACGCAGTCGTATGGCTACACCTTC
CASRSMGTQSYGYTF
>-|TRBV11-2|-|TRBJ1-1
TGTGCCAGCAGCTTTAGGGAATCCTACACTGAAGCTTTCTTT
CASSFRESYTEAFF
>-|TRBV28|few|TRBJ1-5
TGTGCCAGCAGTTATACAGGGACTGGCAATCAGCCCCAGCATTTT
CASSYTGTGNQPQHF
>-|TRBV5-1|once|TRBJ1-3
TGCGCCAGCAGCCAACATTGGGGAGGAAACACCATATATTTT
CASSQHWGGNTIYF
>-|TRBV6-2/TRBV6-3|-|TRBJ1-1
TGTGCCAGCAGTCTGACAAGACAAAACCCTGAAGCTTTCTTT
CASSLTRQNPEAFF
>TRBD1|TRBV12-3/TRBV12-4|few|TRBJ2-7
TGTGCCAGCAGGGGACAGGGGGGCCTTTACGAGCAGTACTTC
CASRGQGGLYEQYF
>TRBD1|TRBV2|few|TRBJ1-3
TGTGCCAGCAGACCACAGGGGACGTCTGGAAACACCATATATTTT
CASRPQGTSGNTIYF
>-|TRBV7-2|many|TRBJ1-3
TGTGCCAGCAGCCCCTCCCGTATCAGGGGAGGAAACACCATATATTTT
CASSPSRIRGGNTIYF
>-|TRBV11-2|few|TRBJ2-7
TGTGCCAGCAGCTCAAGGGCCCTGTCAGGCGAGCAGTACTTC
CASSSRALSGEQYF
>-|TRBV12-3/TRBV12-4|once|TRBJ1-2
TGTGCCAGCACTCCTCCCGGCGGCAACTATGGCTACACCTTC
CASTPPGGNYGYTF
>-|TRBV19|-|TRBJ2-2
TGTGCCAGTAGTACCACGACAGGAGGTGATGACACCGGGGAGCTGTTTTTT
CASSTTTGGDDTGELFF
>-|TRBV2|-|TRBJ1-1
TGTGCCAGCACTCCCAATGAGGTGAACACTGAAGCTTTCTTT
CASTPNEVNTEAFF
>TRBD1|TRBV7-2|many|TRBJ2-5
TGTGCCAGCAGCTTAGCGAATTTCCTAGGGGGACAGGAGACCCAGTACTTC
CASSLANFLGGQETQYF
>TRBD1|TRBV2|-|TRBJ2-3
TGTGCCAGCAGTCTAGGGCCCCGGGACAGGGGCACAGATACGCAGTATTTT
CASSLGPRDRGTDTQYF
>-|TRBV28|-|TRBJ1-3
TGTGCCAGCAGTTTTCCCGGAGGAAACACCATATATTTT
CASSFPGGNTIYF
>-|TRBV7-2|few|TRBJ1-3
TGTGCCAGCAGCTCTCAGGGTTTCTCTGGAAACACCATATATTTT
CASSSQGFSGNTIYF
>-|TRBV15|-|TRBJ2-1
TGTGCCACCAGCAGAGCCCAGGGGAGCGAGCAGTTCTTC
CATSRAQGSEQFF
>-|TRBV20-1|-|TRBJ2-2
TGCAGTGCTAGAGGGACTGCGAACACCGGGGAGCTGTTTTTT
CSARGTANTGELFF
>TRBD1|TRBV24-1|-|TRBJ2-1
TGTGCCACCAGTGACCCGGTGGGGACAGGGGGCGATGAGCAGTTCTTC
CATSDPVGTGGDEQFF
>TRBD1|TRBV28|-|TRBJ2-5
TGTGCCAGCAGTTGGCCTTGGGACAGGAGTTCCCAAGAGACCCAGTACTTC
CASSWPWDRSSQETQYF
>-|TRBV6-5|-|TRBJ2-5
TGTGCCACCGCGAAGGCGGGGGCCAGGGAGACCCAGTACTTC
CATAKAGARETQYF
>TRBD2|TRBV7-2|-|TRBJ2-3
TGTGCCAGCAGCCGGCGTGGCGGGAGGGGCACAGATACGCAGTATTTT
CASSRRGGRGTDTQYF
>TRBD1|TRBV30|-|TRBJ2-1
TGTGCCTGGAGCCGGGACAGGGTCGATGAGCAGTTCTTC
CAWSRDRVDEQFF
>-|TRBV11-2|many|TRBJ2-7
TGTGCCAGCAGCTTAGGGGGCGCCTCCTACGAGCAGTACTTC
CASSLGGASYEQYF
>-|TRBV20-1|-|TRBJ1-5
TGCAGTGCTATCGAGGGGAGGAGAGGACAGCCCCAGCATTTT
CSAIEGRRGQPQHF
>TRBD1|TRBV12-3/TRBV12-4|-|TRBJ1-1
TGTGCCAGCAAGGAACAGGGGCCCACTGAAGCTTTCTTT
CASKEQGPTEAFF
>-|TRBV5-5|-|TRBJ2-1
TGTGCCAGCAGTTTCCTAAGGACTGAGCAGTTCTTC
CASSFLRTEQFF
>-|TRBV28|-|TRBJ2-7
TGTGCCAGCAGTTTATGGCGTCGGCCCCACGAGCAGTACTTC
CASSLWRRPHEQYF
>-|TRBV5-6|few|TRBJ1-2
TGTGCCAGCAGCTTCTTATCAGGGAACTATGGCTACACCTTC
CASSFLSGNYGYTF
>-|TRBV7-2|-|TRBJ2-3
TGTGACAGCAGCTTAGGGGGACCTATCACAGATACGCAGTATTTT
CDSSLGGPITDTQYF
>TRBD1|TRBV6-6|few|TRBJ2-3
TGTGCCAGCAGTTTGCCGGGACAGTCCACAGATACGCAGTATTTT
CASSLPGQSTDTQYF
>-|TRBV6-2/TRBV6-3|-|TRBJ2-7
TGTGCCAGCAATAACGGAGCAGCCTCCTACGAGCAGTACTTC
CASNNGAASYEQYF
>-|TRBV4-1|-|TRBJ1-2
TGCGCCAGCAGCCAAGAAGGAGCGCCAAGCTATGGCTACACCTTC
CASSQEGAPSYGYTF
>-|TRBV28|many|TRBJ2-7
TGTGCCAGCAGTTACCTCGGCCTAAGGCAGTACTTC
CASSYLGLRQYF